Listed here is a single T cell receptor beta chain. The sample belongs to a study of immune cell composition in non-small cell lung cancer. V was pared by 0 bases and J by 4 bases, with 4 bases of the junction left unmatched. The CDR3 contains 17 residues. CDR1 and CDR2 from the germline V gene are SGHTS and YDEGEE. Assay: immunoSEQ multiplex PCR; the TCRdb copy retains only in-frame clones and omits some. The sample carries about 7,600 clones, roughly 78% recorded once. Sequenced material: lung tumor tissue. This sequence joins TRBV5-8 and TRBJ2-1, with 13 bases that match TRBD2. The source is a human donor with non-small cell lung cancer. The CDR3 nucleotides are TGTGCCAGCAGCTTGGCGACTAGCGGGGGGAAATACAATGAGCAGTTCTTC. It translates to CASSLATSGGKYNEQFF.